A selection of T cell receptor beta chains follows, all from one sample in a study of human versus mouse CDR3 diversity and MHC coevolution. Only in-frame clones appear in the TCRdb table, and some are missing; sequencing was by immunoSEQ multiplex PCR. Of tens of thousands of clones in the sample, roughly 93% were seen once. Material for sequencing was naive CD4+ T cells from blood. Receptors were obtained from a person aged 55-75 years in good health. CDR3s include the opening cysteine and the closing phenylalanine or tryptophan. D genes are given only for firm matches. A row's size may be missing; if present it is once, few, many or a size class.

j_call clone_size d_call v_call cdr3_nt cdr3_aa
TRBJ2-1 NA NA TRBV6-1 TGTGCCAGCCTAGCAGTTTCCCACAATGAGCAGTTCTTC CASLAVSHNEQFF
TRBJ1-1 NA TRBD1 TRBV5-1 TGCGCCAGCAGCCCGGACAGGGTGACTGAAGCTTTCTTT CASSPDRVTEAFF
TRBJ2-7 NA NA TRBV29-1 TGCAGCGTCGCCGGGACATTCAACGAGCAGTACTTC CSVAGTFNEQYF
TRBJ2-3 NA TRBD2 TRBV7-2 TGTGCCAGCTCATCGGGGGGAGGGCCTTTGGATACGCAGTATTTT CASSSGGGPLDTQYF
TRBJ2-5 NA TRBD2 TRBV9 TGTGCCAGCAGCGTAAACCCCCTAGCGGGAGACCAAGAGACCCAGTACTTC CASSVNPLAGDQETQYF
TRBJ2-7 NA NA TRBV7-2 TGTGCCAGCAGCCCACTCAGCGTCGGTCCCTACGAGCAGTACTTC CASSPLSVGPYEQYF
TRBJ2-1 NA TRBD2 TRBV19 TGTGCCAGTAGTAAGTGGCGGGGAGGGGTTGAGCAGTTCTTC CASSKWRGGVEQFF
TRBJ1-4 NA NA TRBV9 TGTGCCAGCAGCGTAGGGCAGGGATATGAAAAACTGTTTTTT CASSVGQGYEKLFF
TRBJ2-5 NA TRBD2 TRBV19 TGTGCCAGTAGTTCGGGACTAGCACAAGAGACCCAGTACTTC CASSSGLAQETQYF
TRBJ1-3 few NA TRBV19 TGTGCCAGTAGTATTTTCTCGAGCTCTGGAAACACCATATATTTT CASSIFSSSGNTIYF
TRBJ1-2 NA TRBD1 TRBV11-2 TGTGCCAGCAGCCACGGGACAGAGGGCGGGGGCTACACCTTC CASSHGTEGGGYTF
TRBJ2-3 NA NA TRBV7-9 TGTGCCAGCAGCGCTGGGGACACGGGGAACACAGATACGCAGTATTTT CASSAGDTGNTDTQYF
TRBJ2-5 NA TRBD2 TRBV6-6 TGTGCCAGCAGTTTACAATCTAGCGGCCAAGAGACCCAGTACTTC CASSLQSSGQETQYF
TRBJ1-1 once NA TRBV6-1 TGTGCCAGCAGTGAAAGGCGGGGGGGGACTGAAGCTTTCTTT CASSERRGGTEAFF
TRBJ1-4 NA NA TRBV15 TGTGCCACCAGCAGAGACCAGAATCAGGAAAAACTGTTTTTT CATSRDQNQEKLFF
TRBJ2-5 NA NA TRBV19 TGTGCCAGTAGTCGCCAGGGGGGACAAGAGACCCAGTACTTC CASSRQGGQETQYF
TRBJ2-2 NA NA TRBV11-3 TGTGCCAGCAGCTTAAAGATCAGGAACACCGGGGAGCTGTTTTTT CASSLKIRNTGELFF
TRBJ1-5 NA TRBD1 TRBV5-1 TGCGCCAGCAGCATAGGGGGCCTGGATCAGCCCCAGCATTTT CASSIGGLDQPQHF
TRBJ2-7 NA TRBD2 TRBV29-1 TGCAGCGTTCAACCAGGGACTAGCGGGAGCCGCGAGCAGTACTTC CSVQPGTSGSREQYF
TRBJ2-7 NA NA TRBV2 TGTGCCAGCACCCGAACCCTCATCTACGAGCAGTACTTC CASTRTLIYEQYF
TRBJ2-5 NA TRBD1 TRBV19 TGTGCCAGTAGTATAGAAGGGACAGGGGGGGAAGAGACCCAGTACTTC CASSIEGTGGEETQYF
TRBJ1-1 NA NA TRBV4-1 TGCGCCAGCAGCCAAGAGAGGGCGGCGGGGTGGCCTTCTTTCTTT CASSQERAAGWPSFF